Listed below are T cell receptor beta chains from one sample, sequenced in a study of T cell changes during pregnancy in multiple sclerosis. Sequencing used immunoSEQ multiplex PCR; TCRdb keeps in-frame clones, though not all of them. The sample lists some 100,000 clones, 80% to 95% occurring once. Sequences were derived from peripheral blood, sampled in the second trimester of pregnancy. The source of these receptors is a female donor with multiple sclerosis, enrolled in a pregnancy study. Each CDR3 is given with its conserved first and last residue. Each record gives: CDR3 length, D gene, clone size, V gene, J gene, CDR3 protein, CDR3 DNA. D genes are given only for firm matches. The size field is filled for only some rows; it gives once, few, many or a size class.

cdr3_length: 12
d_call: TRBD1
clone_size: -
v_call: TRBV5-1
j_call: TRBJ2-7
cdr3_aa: CASTGTDYEQYF
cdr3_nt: TGCGCCAGTACCGGGACAGACTACGAGCAGTACTTC

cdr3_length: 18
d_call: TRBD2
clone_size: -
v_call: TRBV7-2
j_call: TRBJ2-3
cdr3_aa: CASTPGTSGRPLADTQYF
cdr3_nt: TGTGCCAGCACCCCCGGGACTAGCGGGAGGCCCTTAGCAGATACGCAGTATTTT

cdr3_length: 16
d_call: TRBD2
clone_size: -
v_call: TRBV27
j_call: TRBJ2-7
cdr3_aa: CASSSLRTSDRYEQYF
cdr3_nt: TGTGCCAGCAGTTCTCTTCGGACTAGCGATCGCTACGAGCAGTACTTC

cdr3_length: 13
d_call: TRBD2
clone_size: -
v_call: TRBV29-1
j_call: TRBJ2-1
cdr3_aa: CSVELAGTHEQFF
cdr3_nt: TGCAGCGTTGAGTTAGCGGGAACCCATGAGCAGTTCTTC

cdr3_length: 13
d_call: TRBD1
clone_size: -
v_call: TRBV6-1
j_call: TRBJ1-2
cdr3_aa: CASSATGGYGYTF
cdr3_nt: TGTGCCAGCAGCGCGACAGGGGGGTATGGCTACACCTTC

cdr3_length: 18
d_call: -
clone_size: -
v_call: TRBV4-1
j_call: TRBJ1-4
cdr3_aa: CASSPSTGSFATNEKLFF
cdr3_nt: TGCGCCAGCAGCCCTTCAACAGGCTCGTTCGCAACTAATGAAAAACTGTTTTTT

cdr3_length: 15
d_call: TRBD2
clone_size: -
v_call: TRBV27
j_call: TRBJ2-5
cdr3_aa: CASSFLAGVGETQYF
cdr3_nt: TGTGCCAGCAGTTTTCTAGCGGGAGTGGGAGAGACCCAGTACTTC

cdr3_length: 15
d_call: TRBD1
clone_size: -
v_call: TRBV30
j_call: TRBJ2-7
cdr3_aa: CAWSVLGTGTGEQYF
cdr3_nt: TGTGCCTGGAGTGTACTTGGGACAGGGACGGGAGAGCAGTACTTC

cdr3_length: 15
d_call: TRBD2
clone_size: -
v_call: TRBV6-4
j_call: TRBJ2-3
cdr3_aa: CASSLTSGRTDTQYF
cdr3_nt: TGTGCCAGCAGCCTAACTAGCGGGAGAACAGATACGCAGTATTTT

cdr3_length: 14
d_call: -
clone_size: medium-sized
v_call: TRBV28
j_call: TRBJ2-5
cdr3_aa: CAESERQYQETQYF
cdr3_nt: TGTGCCGAGTCGGAGAGGCAGTACCAAGAGACCCAGTACTTC

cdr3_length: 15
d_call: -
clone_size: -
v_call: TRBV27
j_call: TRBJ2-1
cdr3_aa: CASSFRDTPYNEQFF
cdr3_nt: TGTGCCAGCAGTTTCCGGGACACCCCCTACAATGAGCAGTTCTTC

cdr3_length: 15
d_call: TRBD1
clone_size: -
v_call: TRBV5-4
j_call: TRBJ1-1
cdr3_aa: CASAPGQTISTKAFF
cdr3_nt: TGTGCCAGCGCCCCGGGACAGACCATCAGTACTAAAGCTTTCTTT